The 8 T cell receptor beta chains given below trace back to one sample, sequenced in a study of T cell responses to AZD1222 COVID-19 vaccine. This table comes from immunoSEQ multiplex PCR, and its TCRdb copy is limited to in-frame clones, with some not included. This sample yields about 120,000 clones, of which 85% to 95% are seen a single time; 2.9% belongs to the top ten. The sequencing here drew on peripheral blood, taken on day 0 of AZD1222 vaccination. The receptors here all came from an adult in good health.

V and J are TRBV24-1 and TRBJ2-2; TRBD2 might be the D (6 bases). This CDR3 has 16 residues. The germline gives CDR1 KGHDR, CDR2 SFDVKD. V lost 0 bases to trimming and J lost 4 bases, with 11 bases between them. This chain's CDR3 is CATSDLDGSITGELFF. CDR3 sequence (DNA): TGTGCCACCAGTGATTTGGACGGGAGTATCACCGGGGAGCTGTTTTTT.

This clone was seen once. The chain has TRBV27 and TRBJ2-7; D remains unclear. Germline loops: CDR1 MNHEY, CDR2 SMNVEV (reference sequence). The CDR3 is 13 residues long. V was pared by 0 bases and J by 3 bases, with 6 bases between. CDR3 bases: TGTGCCAGCAGTTTATCCTTCCGCTACGAGCAGTACTTC. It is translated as CASSLSFRYEQYF.

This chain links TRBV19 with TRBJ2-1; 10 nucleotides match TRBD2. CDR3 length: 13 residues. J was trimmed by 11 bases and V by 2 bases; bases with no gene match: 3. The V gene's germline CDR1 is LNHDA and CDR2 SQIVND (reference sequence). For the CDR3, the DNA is TGTGCCAGTAGTATAACACTAGCGGGGAAGCAGTTCTTC. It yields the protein CASSITLAGKQFF.

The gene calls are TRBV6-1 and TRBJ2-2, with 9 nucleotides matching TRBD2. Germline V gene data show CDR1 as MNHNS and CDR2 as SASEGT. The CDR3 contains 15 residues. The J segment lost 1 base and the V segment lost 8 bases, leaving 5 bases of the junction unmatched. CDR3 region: CASREAGGNTGELFF. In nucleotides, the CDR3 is TGTGCCAGCCGAGAAGCGGGAGGGAACACCGGGGAGCTGTTTTTT.

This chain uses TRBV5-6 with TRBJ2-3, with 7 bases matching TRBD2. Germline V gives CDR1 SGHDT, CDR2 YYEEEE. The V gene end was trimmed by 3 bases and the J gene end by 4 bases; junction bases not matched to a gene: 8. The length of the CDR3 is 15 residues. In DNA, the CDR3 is TGTGCCAGCAGCTCAAGGACTAGGTCCCCAGATACGCAGTATTTT. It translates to CASSSRTRSPDTQYF.

The CDR3 DNA reads as TGTGCCAGCAGTTTCCCCGGCAGGCAAAATCAGCCCCAGCATTTT. It encodes CASSFPGRQNQPQHF. The chain combines TRBV28 with TRBJ1-5; D is unresolved. The V end lost 3 bases, the J end lost 4 bases, and 13 bases lay between the germline ends. The CDR3 extends over 15 amino acids. CDR1 and CDR2 (germline): MDHEN, SYDVKM. The entire variable domain, with the rest obtained from reference TRBV28 and TRBJ1-5, is as follows: DVKVTQSSRYLVKRTGEKVFLECVQDMDHENMFWYRQDPGLGLRLIYFSYDVKMKEKGDIPEGYSVSREKKERFSLILESASTNQTSMYLCASSFPGRQNQPQHFGDGTRLSIL.

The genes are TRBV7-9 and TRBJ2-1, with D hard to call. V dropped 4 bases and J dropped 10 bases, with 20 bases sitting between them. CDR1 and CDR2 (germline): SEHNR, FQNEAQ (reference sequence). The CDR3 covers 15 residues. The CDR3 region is CASSSRSYQMGEQFF. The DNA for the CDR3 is TGTGCCAGCAGCTCCCGTTCCTACCAAATGGGGGAGCAGTTCTTC.

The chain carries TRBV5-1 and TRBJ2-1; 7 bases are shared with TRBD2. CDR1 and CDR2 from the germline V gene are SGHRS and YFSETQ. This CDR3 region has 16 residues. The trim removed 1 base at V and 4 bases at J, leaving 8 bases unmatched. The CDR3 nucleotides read TGCGCCAGCAGCTTGATCCCCACGGGGGGTTACAATGAGCAGTTCTTC. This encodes CASSLIPTGGYNEQFF. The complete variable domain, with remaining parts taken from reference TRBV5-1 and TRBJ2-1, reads KAGVTQTPRYLIKTRGQQVTLSCSPISGHRSVSWYQQTPGQGLQFLFEYFSETQRNKGNFPGRFSGRQFSNSRSEMNVSTLELGDSALYLCASSLIPTGGYNEQFFGPGTRLTVL.